The entry that follows covers one T cell receptor (beta chain) sequence. What this receptor recognizes is not known. Base-call qualities are not available, and no considerably larger clone is one nucleotide away. This specimen belongs to a study of blood T cell repertoires in COVID-19 (dated by TCRdb to 2019 to 2021). For the wider study: Samples from collaborators originated in the United States, Italy and Spain and spanned both the acute and convalescent phases of COVID-19. The sample metadata nearly always contained a de-identified subject ID, COVID-19 status, age in years and sex. Where HLA class I and class II types were available, the types were taken from metadata supplied by the sample provider, not from assay-based typing. The samples were drawn from two sources: the first 160 participants of the ongoing ImmuneRACE study, and fewer than 1,500 subjects contributed by 6 global collaborators. Subjects who had been exposed to COVID-19, were actively infected with it, or had recovered from it provided the deeply sampled blood TCRbeta repertoires that made up the dataset. The prospective study material was composed of cDNA or gDNA derived from T cells, B-cell-depleted T cells, or PBMCs. The repertoires were released in a freely available public database meant as a resource for research on the immune response to SARS-CoV-2.

TCRbeta CDR3 regions were amplified from genomic DNA using the immunoSEQ Assay, a bias-controlled multiplex PCR. The authors processed their data as follows. Within the assay, amplification of reference gene primers was used to estimate how many nucleated cells each sample contained. To quantify the absolute abundance of each unique TCRbeta CDR3 rearrangement, sequence reads were collapsed and filtered. For each sample, productive Simpson clonality was calculated as the square root of Simpson's diversity index over productive rearrangements. Imported from immuneACCESS, the table was reduced by TCRdb to in-frame sequences with V and J called. These copies leave out some clones; in studies compared against another copy, an unresolved V gene accounts for under half, and the cause of the remainder is not known. Clone size and V and J calls were adopted from that table, with D and trimming inferred from the DNA. The sample table lists hundreds of thousands of clones, around nine tenths of them with a count of one. The ten most abundant clones make up roughly 7.1% of the sample.

The germline V gene provides CDR1 SGHVS and CDR2 FNYEAQ. At the junction V is shortened by 5 bases and J by 4 bases; bases outside the gene matches: 4. There are 15 amino acids in the CDR3, from cysteine to phenylalanine inclusive. Just CDR3 DNA is preserved here, 45 bases in frame from base 1. The research as a whole found: The amount of clinical and demographic metadata varied by source and participant and was provided uncurated.

In Seattle, one collaborating source enrolled patients while the infection was active and tracked those patients longitudinally over the course of disease. Whole blood was collected in K2EDTA tubes by collaborating institutions according to the institutions' own protocols. For TCRbeta analysis, collaborators shipped samples as frozen whole blood, isolated PBMCs, or DNA extracted from either of those sample types. Here the chain combines TRBV7-6 and TRBJ2-1, and 11 junctional nucleotides match TRBD2. Sequences were obtained from peripheral blood. The source is an older woman with COVID-19, enrolled during active disease. The CDR3 protein is CASSVSGGAYNEQFF. The DNA sequence follows: TGTGCCAGCAGCGTTAGCGGGGGGGCGTACAATGAGCAGTTCTTC.